Following are 32 T cell receptor beta chains from one sample sequenced in a study of CD8 T cells in Susac syndrome. Reverse transcription of roughly 0.5 to 1 ug RNA was carried out with random hexamers. One entry per CDR3 protein results from TCRdb running MiXCR on the immunoSEQ multiplex PCR reads. The sample carries some 150,000 distinct CDR3 sequences, roughly 95% recorded once. The sample consisted of CD8+ T cells from PBMCs. Receptors were obtained from a human donor with multiple sclerosis.

V gene TRBV7-8 combines with J gene TRBJ1-4; D is ambiguous. Germline V gene sequence: CDR1 SGHVS, CDR2 FQNEAQ. Trimming shortened V by 5 bases and J by 2 bases, and 18 bases separated the two germline ends. The length of the CDR3 is 17 residues. The CDR3 spells CASSKTERRSTNEKLFF. CDR3 nucleotides: TGTGCCAGCAGCAAGACCGAGAGGCGATCGACTAATGAAAAACTGTTTTTT.

V gene TRBV20-1 combines with J gene TRBJ2-6; a possible D gene is TRBD2 (5 bases). Between the trimmed V and J ends, which lost 4 bases and 7 bases, there was a span of 17 bases. Germline V lookup: CDR1 DFQATT, CDR2 SNEGSKA (reference sequence). The CDR3 has 15 amino acids. CDR3 amino acids: CSATSPGVLANVLTF. The CDR3 nucleotides are TGCAGTGCTACCAGCCCCGGGGTGCTTGCCAACGTCCTGACTTTC.

This sequence joins TRBV6-5 and TRBJ2-5; 9 bases are shared with TRBD2. The V and J ends lost 3 bases and 2 bases, in that order; junction bases with no gene match: 13. The CDR3 runs 18 residues. Germline-derived CDR1 and CDR2 are MNHEY and SVGAGI. CDR3 coding DNA: TGTGCCAGCAGTTATGGTACCGGGTCTAGCGGGAATCAAGAGACCCAGTACTTC. It codes for CASSYGTGSSGNQETQYF.

The chain carries TRBV25-1 and TRBJ1-2; 7 bases fit TRBD1. There are 15 residues in the CDR3. Germline V CDR1 and CDR2: MGHDK, SYGVNS. J lost 6 bases, V lost 1 base, and 8 bases had no gene match. This chain's CDR3 is CASSEFILRGDGYTF. The CDR3, as DNA: TGTGCCAGCAGTGAATTTATCCTCAGGGGGGATGGCTACACCTTC.

As for this clonotype: Germline is not matched at one junction end, which may reflect a read error. This CDR3 is CASSIDVAEVLFDF. The CDR3 DNA reads as TGTGCCAGCAGTATAGATGTGGCTGAGGTTCTCTTCGACTTC. The V and J genes are TRBV2 and TRBJ2-5; D not resolved. CDR1 and CDR2 (germline): SNHLY, FYNNEI. The CDR3 totals 14 residues.

V usage is TRBV15 and J usage is TRBJ2-7; 7 positions match TRBD1. The germline V gene has CDR1 LNHNV and CDR2 YYDKDF (reference sequence). The CDR3 spans 14 residues. The trim removed 5 bases at V and 5 bases at J, leaving 9 bases unmatched. The CDR3 loop is CATSGWTGGDEQYF. CDR3 DNA: TGTGCCACCAGCGGATGGACAGGTGGTGACGAGCAGTACTTC. Full variable domain (rest looked up from reference TRBV15 and TRBJ2-7): DAMVIQNPRYQVTQFGKPVTLSCSQTLNHNVMYWYQQKSSQAPKLLFHYYDKDFNNEADTPDNFQSRRPNTSFCFLDIRSPGLGDTAMYLCATSGWTGGDEQYFGPGTRLTVT.

The chain couples TRBV30 to TRBJ2-7, with TRBD1 as a possible D gene (5 bases). CDR1 and CDR2 (germline): GTSNPN, SVGIG (reference sequence). V shed 4 bases and J shed 5 bases, with 12 bases lying between them. CDR3 size: 12 residues. The CDR3 loop is CAWTPGRHEQYF. The CDR3 coding sequence is TGTGCCTGGACCCCAGGGCGGCACGAGCAGTACTTC. The variable domain in full, completed from reference TRBV30 and TRBJ2-7, reads SQTIHQWPATLVQPVGSPLSLECTVEGTSNPNLYWYRQAAGRGLQLLFYSVGIGQISSEVPQNLSASRPQDRQFILSSKKLLLSDSGFYLCAWTPGRHEQYFGPGTRLTVT.

The genes are TRBV30 and TRBJ2-2, with D tentatively TRBD1 (5 bases). V dropped 7 bases and J dropped 3 bases, with 12 bases sitting between them. The germline V gene encodes CDR1 GTSNPN and CDR2 SVGIG (reference sequence). The CDR3 spans 13 residues. The CDR3 spells CAFTDRDTGELFF. CDR3 nucleotides: TGTGCCTTTACCGACAGAGACACCGGGGAGCTGTTTTTT.

This clonotype was seen just once. The chain couples TRBV9 to TRBJ2-7; possibly TRBD1 for D (6 bases). The V end was cut by 0 bases, the J end by 2 bases, with 15 bases between. This CDR3 has 16 amino acids. Germline-derived CDR1 and CDR2 are SGDLS and YYNGEE. The CDR3 loop is CASSVDLTGNPYEQYF. CDR3 bases: TGTGCCAGCAGCGTAGACCTAACAGGGAACCCCTACGAGCAGTACTTC.

The CDR3 sequence: CASSVAGEDTQYF. The CDR3 nucleotides read TGTGCCAGCAGCGTAGCCGGGGAAGATACGCAGTATTTT. The chain uses TRBV9 and TRBJ2-3; D is perhaps TRBD2 (5 bases). Germline CDR1 is SGDLS and CDR2 is YYNGEE. Trimming pared 0 bases from V and 5 bases from J, leaving 7 bases between. The CDR3 loop spans 13 amino acids.

The CDR3 nucleotides are TGTGCCAGCAGCTTTCAGGGCGGCGGTGAGCAGTTCTTC. Translation: CASSFQGGGEQFF. The chain carries TRBV5-4 and TRBJ2-1; tentative D call: TRBD1 (5 bases). Germline V gene data show CDR1 as SGHNT and CDR2 as YYREEE (reference sequence). The V and J ends lost 2 bases and 9 bases respectively, with 12 bases between them. The CDR3 runs to 13 residues.

The genes are TRBV12-3 or TRBV12-4 and TRBJ2-3; perhaps TRBD2 as D (5 bases). The V gene lost 6 bases and the J gene lost 1 base, with 8 bases spanning the gap. The CDR3 extends over 13 amino acids. CDR3 in DNA: TGTGCCAGCAGGAATAGCGGCACAGATACGCAGTATTTT. It codes for CASRNSGTDTQYF.

This clonotype was seen just once. The chain joins TRBV9 to TRBJ1-5; D ambiguous. The CDR3 loop spans 14 amino acids. Trimming took 0 bases from V and 2 from J, leaving 6 bases between them. Germline CDR1 reads SGDLS; CDR2 reads YYNGEE. CDR3 residues: CASSVGDGNQPQHF. CDR3 bases: TGTGCCAGCAGCGTAGGGGATGGCAATCAGCCCCAGCATTTT. The complete variable domain, with remaining parts taken from reference TRBV9 and TRBJ1-5, reads DSGVTQTPKHLITATGQRVTLRCSPRSGDLSVYWYQQSLDQGLQFLIQYYNGEERAKGNILERFSAQQFPDLHSELNLSSLELGDSALYFCASSVGDGNQPQHFGDGTRLSIL.

This clonotype occurred once. V and J are TRBV7-9 and TRBJ2-1, with a weak D call TRBD1 (5 bases). Trimming removed 1 base from V and 10 bases from J, with 14 bases in between. CDR3 size: 14 residues. CDR1 SEHNR and CDR2 FQNEAQ come from the germline V gene (reference sequence). The CDR3 sequence: CASSLVLGDSEQFF. The CDR3 DNA follows: TGTGCCAGCAGCTTAGTTCTAGGGGATTCGGAGCAGTTCTTC.

V is TRBV15 and J is TRBJ2-1; the D gene is possibly TRBD2 (6 bases). The CDR3 has 16 residues. Germline loops: CDR1 LNHNV, CDR2 YYDKDF (reference sequence). The V and J ends lost 0 bases and 9 bases respectively, with 18 bases between them. CDR3 sequence: CATSREKGRLLAEQFF. CDR3 sequence (DNA): TGTGCCACCAGCAGAGAAAAAGGGAGGCTCCTTGCTGAGCAGTTCTTC.

This chain connects TRBV30 to TRBJ1-1; D remains unclear. This CDR3 has 12 amino acids. V lost 0 bases, J lost 4 bases, and 6 bases lay in between. CDR1 and CDR2 from the germline V gene are GTSNPN and SVGIG (reference sequence). CDR3 coding DNA: TGTGCCTGGAGTGTTTTACTCACTGAAGCTTTCTTT. Translating gives CAWSVLLTEAFF.

The chain joins TRBV5-6 to TRBJ2-3; unclear D gene. This CDR3 has 16 residues. The V gene's germline CDR1 is SGHDT and CDR2 YYEEEE. The V end lost 0 bases, the J end lost 4 bases, and 15 bases lay between the germline ends. CDR3 in DNA: TGTGCCAGCAGCTTGGTAAACAGTGGGAATTCAGATACGCAGTATTTT. This encodes CASSLVNSGNSDTQYF.

V is TRBV9 and J is TRBJ2-1; 10 bases are a match to TRBD2. The length of the CDR3 is 17 residues. Unmatched junction bases numbered 3, after V lost 0 bases and J lost 0 bases. Germline V lookup: CDR1 SGDLS, CDR2 YYNGEE. CDR3 DNA: TGTGCCAGCAGCGTAGCTAGCGGGGGTGACTCCTACAATGAGCAGTTCTTC. As protein: CASSVASGGDSYNEQFF.

The chain couples TRBV27 to TRBJ2-7; possible D gene TRBD1, 6 bases. V gave up 5 bases and J gave up 0 bases, with 11 bases separating them. CDR1 and CDR2 from the germline V gene are MNHEY and SMNVEV (reference sequence). The CDR3 consists of 14 residues. In DNA form, the CDR3 reads TGTGCCAGCAGTCCCGTACAGGGCTCCTACGAGCAGTACTTC. Protein product: CASSPVQGSYEQYF.

The gene calls are TRBV7-6 and TRBJ1-1, with 7 bases fitting TRBD1. The CDR3 length is 13 residues. Germline V CDR1 and CDR2: SGHVS, FNYEAQ. The trim removed 5 bases at V and 11 bases at J, leaving 11 bases unmatched. This CDR3 is CASSHGTAMMAFF. Here the CDR3 DNA reads TGTGCCAGCAGCCATGGGACAGCCATGATGGCTTTCTTT.

This sequence joins TRBV9 and TRBJ2-5; the D is unclear. The germline CDR1 and CDR2 sequences are SGDLS and YYNGEE. The CDR3 extends over 15 amino acids. V was cut by 0 bases and J by 4 bases, with 13 bases left in between. The CDR3 coding sequence is TGTGCCAGCAGCGTAGCTACGAGTATAGGAGAGACCCAGTACTTC. Protein: CASSVATSIGETQYF.

The chain joins TRBV27 to TRBJ1-1; D may be TRBD1 (5 bases). The CDR3 is 13 amino acids. V was shortened by 3 bases and J by 6 bases, with 11 bases between the two germline ends. Germline CDR1 MNHEY, CDR2 SMNVEV (reference sequence). The chain's CDR3 is CASSFRGGAEAFF. The CDR3 coding sequence is TGTGCCAGCAGTTTTAGGGGAGGCGCTGAAGCTTTCTTT.

The rearrangement uses TRBV20-1 and TRBJ2-7; no clear D gene. This CDR3 contains 14 residues. The germline V and J ends were trimmed by 0 bases and 5 bases, with 14 bases remaining between them. In germline, CDR1 is DFQATT, CDR2 SNEGSKA (reference sequence). The CDR3 here is CSARDGETPDEQYF. Written as DNA, the CDR3 is TGCAGTGCTAGAGACGGAGAAACCCCTGACGAGCAGTACTTC.

CDR3 protein: CASSTGISSYNEQFF. The CDR3 DNA follows: TGTGCCAGTAGTACTGGGATTAGCTCCTACAATGAGCAGTTCTTC. V and J are TRBV19 and TRBJ2-1; D not resolved. The germline V gene encodes CDR1 LNHDA and CDR2 SQIVND (reference sequence). The ends were cut back, 4 bases at V and 0 bases at J, with 10 bases in the middle. This CDR3 is built from 15 residues.

V and J are TRBV12-3 or TRBV12-4 and TRBJ1-1; 9 nucleotides align to TRBD1. This CDR3 region has 12 residues. V dropped 6 bases and J dropped 6; count of bases not matched to a gene: 2. The CDR3 DNA is TGTGCCAGCAGCTGGGACAGGGCTGAAGCTTTCTTT. Protein sequence: CASSWDRAEAFF.

The J gene is TRBJ2-2, the V gene TRBV20-1; 13 bases fit TRBD2. After removal of 5 bases from V and 5 bases from J, the junction contained 2 bases not matched to a gene. The germline CDR1 and CDR2 sequences are DFQATT and SNEGSKA (reference sequence). This CDR3 contains 14 residues. CDR3 protein: CSAPGLAGTGELFF. CDR3 sequence (DNA): TGCAGTGCTCCGGGACTAGCGGGGACCGGGGAGCTGTTTTTT.

This chain joins TRBV30 and TRBJ1-1; no clear D. The ends were cut back, 0 bases at V and 3 bases at J, with 14 bases in the middle. This CDR3 contains 15 residues. Germline values: CDR1 GTSNPN, CDR2 SVGIG (reference sequence). The CDR3 DNA reads as TGTGCCTGGAGTGTACCCTGGGGTGGGTACACTGAAGCTTTCTTT. Its translation is CAWSVPWGGYTEAFF.

The chain carries TRBV13 and TRBJ2-6; possibly TRBD1 for D (6 bases). The CDR3 is 15 amino acids. The V end lost 1 base, the J end lost 4 bases, and 8 bases lay between the germline ends. From germline, CDR1 is PRHDT and CDR2 FYEKMQ (reference sequence). CDR3 sequence: CASSLDRAGANVLTF. CDR3 in DNA: TGTGCCAGCAGCTTAGACAGGGCCGGGGCCAACGTCCTGACTTTC.

This chain uses TRBV10-2 with TRBJ1-2; no reliable D call. The CDR3 runs 14 residues. Germline CDR1 and CDR2: WSHSY and SAAADI. V was trimmed by 0 bases and J by 6 bases, leaving 11 bases between them. CDR3 bases: TGCGCCAGCAGTGAGTCGGTAGGATCCCATGGCTACACCTTC. The encoded protein is CASSESVGSHGYTF.

The J gene is TRBJ2-1, the V gene TRBV6-5; possible D gene TRBD2, 6 bases. Germline values: CDR1 MNHEY, CDR2 SVGAGI. The CDR3 is 12 residues long. V was pared by 4 bases and J by 7 bases, with 8 bases between. CDR3 DNA sequence: TGTGCCAGCAGTTCTAGCGTGAATGAGCAGTTCTTC. This encodes CASSSSVNEQFF.

The chain has TRBV9 and TRBJ2-1; 8 nucleotides match TRBD2. The CDR3 has 15 amino acids. The V gene end was trimmed by 3 bases and the J gene end by 2 bases; junction bases not matched to a gene: 4. Looked up from germline, CDR1 is SGDLS and CDR2 is YYNGEE. The chain's CDR3 is CASSDRGGTYNEQFF. In DNA form, the CDR3 reads TGTGCCAGCAGCGACCGGGGGGGCACCTACAATGAGCAGTTCTTC.

V gene TRBV5-6 combines with J gene TRBJ2-5; the D is unclear. V was pared by 0 bases and J by 5 bases, with 14 bases between. Germline V gives CDR1 SGHDT, CDR2 YYEEEE. The CDR3 has 15 amino acids. Here the CDR3 DNA reads TGTGCCAGCAGCTTGGAGACGACGGGTAGGGAGACCCAGTACTTC. Translating gives CASSLETTGRETQYF.